Presented here are 5 T cell receptor beta chains from one specimen sequenced in a study of T cell changes during pregnancy in multiple sclerosis. The table came from immunoSEQ multiplex PCR; TCRdb's copy has only in-frame clones and leaves some out. The sample lists tens of thousands of clones, roughly nine tenths occurring once. Specimen: CD8+ T cells from peripheral blood mononuclear cells, collected in the second trimester of pregnancy. The receptors here all came from a female donor with multiple sclerosis, enrolled in a pregnancy study.

V and J are TRBV19 and TRBJ1-5; no definite D call. Germline assignment: CDR1 LNHDA and CDR2 SQIVND (reference sequence). The V end was cut by 3 bases, the J end by 2 bases, with 11 bases between. This CDR3 spans 15 amino acids. This CDR3 is CASSIVYQGNQPQHF. CDR3 sequence (DNA): TGTGCCAGTAGTATTGTGTATCAGGGCAATCAGCCCCAGCATTTT.

The chain recombines TRBV2 with TRBJ1-2, with D possibly being TRBD1 (5 bases). The germline CDR1 and CDR2 sequences are SNHLY and FYNNEI. Trimming removed 10 bases at V and 6 bases at J, with 21 bases between. The CDR3 has 14 residues. The DNA for the CDR3 is TGTGCCACCGGAGGGCTAGGCGGGGGGGATGGCTACACCTTC. Translating gives CATGGLGGGDGYTF.

Only one count was recorded for this clone. The V gene is TRBV4-3, the J gene TRBJ2-7, with TRBD1 as a possible D gene (6 bases). This CDR3 comprises 15 residues. CDR1 and CDR2 from the germline V gene are LGHNA and YSLEER. Between the trimmed V and J ends, which lost 1 base and 3 bases, there was a span of 13 bases. The CDR3: CASSQAPTGNYEQYF. Here the CDR3 DNA reads TGCGCCAGCAGCCAAGCTCCGACAGGCAACTACGAGCAGTACTTC.

The chain combines TRBV4-3 with TRBJ2-1; maybe TRBD2 (5 bases). Looked up from germline, CDR1 is LGHNA and CDR2 is YSLEER. Trimming took 4 bases from V and 2 from J, leaving 9 bases between them. This CDR3 has 14 amino acids. DNA of the CDR3: TGCGCCAGCAGCCGGGCGGGTCCCTACAATGAGCAGTTCTTC. Its protein is CASSRAGPYNEQFF.

The gene calls are TRBV30 and TRBJ1-1, with D unresolved. CDR3 size: 13 residues. Germline values: CDR1 GTSNPN, CDR2 SVGIG (reference sequence). The V gene lost 0 bases and the J gene lost 1 base, with 6 bases spanning the gap. This CDR3 reads CAWSVSWNTEAFF. The CDR3 DNA sequence: TGTGCCTGGAGTGTTAGTTGGAACACTGAAGCTTTCTTT.